Given below is one T cell receptor (beta chain) in context. The target antigen is unknown. This entry is derived from a study of T cell responses to AZD1222 COVID-19 vaccine. Points from the study as a whole: Donors, mostly white British, included more females; clonal diversity was possibly underestimated.

Sequenced by immunoSEQ multiplex PCR; TCRdb stores in-frame clones only, minus some. The table lists approximately 85,000 clones, about 86% of them singletons, with roughly 7.7% in the top ten. The V gene's germline CDR1 is GTSNPN and CDR2 SVGIG (reference sequence). Trimming removed 2 bases from V and 6 bases from J; junction bases left unmatched: 5. CDR3 size: 14 residues. This clonotype was sampled from an adult in good health. The input for sequencing was peripheral blood, taken on day 0 of AZD1222 vaccination. The chain recombines TRBV30 with TRBJ2-2; 8 positions match TRBD1. CDR3 bases: TGTGCCTGGAGTTGGGACAGGCTCGCCGGGGAGCTGTTTTTT. Amino acid sequence: CAWSWDRLAGELFF.